These 19 T cell receptor beta chains originate from one sample sequenced in a study of CD8 T cells in Susac syndrome. RNA in amounts of roughly 0.5 to 1 ug was reverse transcribed with random hexamers. TCRdb passed the immunoSEQ multiplex PCR reads through MiXCR, listing each CDR3 protein once. The data hold some 400,000 distinct CDR3 sequences, with more than 70% observed a single time. The sequenced sample consisted of CD8+ T cells from PBMCs. Receptors originate from a human donor with multiple sclerosis.

This rearrangement joins TRBV15 to TRBJ2-1; TRBD2 matches 11 bases. V was clipped by 9 bases and J by 4 bases; unmatched bases: 5. Germline V gene lookup returns CDR1 LNHNV and CDR2 YYDKDF (reference sequence). The CDR3 covers 14 residues. The CDR3 spells CATKLAGEYNEQFF. The CDR3 DNA reads TGTGCCACGAAACTAGCGGGAGAATACAATGAGCAGTTCTTC.

The V and J genes are TRBV14 and TRBJ2-3; D is perhaps TRBD1 or TRBD2 (5 bases each). The CDR3 consists of 14 residues. V lost 7 bases to trimming and J lost 4 bases, with 15 bases between them. CDR1 and CDR2 from the germline V gene are SGHDN and FVKESK. CDR3: CASTPGQGADTQYF. CDR3 nucleotide sequence: TGTGCCAGCACCCCAGGTCAGGGAGCAGATACGCAGTATTTT. Together with reference TRBV14 and TRBJ2-3, the CDR3 gives the full variable domain: EAGVTQFPSHSVIEKGQTVTLRCDPISGHDNLYWYRRVMGKEIKFLLHFVKESKQDESGMPNNRFLAERTGGTYSTLKVQPAELEDSGVYFCASTPGQGADTQYFGPGTRLTVL.

The rearrangement uses TRBV6-1 and TRBJ1-3; D gene uncertain. This CDR3 contains 13 residues. V gave up 7 bases and J gave up 4 bases, with 11 bases separating them. CDR1 and CDR2 from the germline V gene are MNHNS and SASEGT. The CDR3 region has the DNA TGTGCCAGCATACGGACGGGGGGAAACACCATATATTTT. Residues: CASIRTGGNTIYF.

V and J are TRBV7-9 and TRBJ2-2; 8 nucleotides match TRBD1. The CDR3 length is 14 residues. Per the germline V gene, CDR1 is SEHNR and CDR2 is FQNEAQ (reference sequence). Trimming at V came to 5 bases and at J to 3 bases, leaving 2 bases not matched to a gene. CDR3 DNA: TGTGCCAGCAGCCTACAGGGGGACACCGGGGAGCTGTTTTTT. It specifies CASSLQGDTGELFF.

The chain links TRBV21-1 to TRBJ1-2; TRBD1, as called in the table, went unchecked against the DNA. TRBV21-1 is termed a pseudogene. The CDR3 length is 14 residues. CDR3 DNA: TGTGCCAGCAGAATTGACAGGGTCGGCTATGGCTACACCTTC. Its protein product is CASRIDRVGYGYTF.

V and J are TRBV19 and TRBJ1-5, with D uncertain. The CDR3 length is 13 residues. Trimming shortened V by 6 bases and J by 7 bases, and 13 bases separated the two germline ends. Germline V gene lookup returns CDR1 LNHDA and CDR2 SQIVND (reference sequence). The CDR3 protein is CASSQAVAQPQHF. CDR3 bases: TGTGCCAGTAGCCAGGCCGTGGCCCAGCCCCAGCATTTT.

This clonotype was seen just once. The chain employs TRBV6-1 and TRBJ2-5; D is possibly TRBD1 (5 bases). The CDR3 runs to 16 residues. Germline values: CDR1 MNHNS, CDR2 SASEGT. Trimming removed 2 bases at V and 5 bases at J, with 18 bases between. CDR3 nucleotides: TGTGCCAGCAGTGAATTAACAGGCGATAGTGGGGAGACCCAGTACTTC. As protein: CASSELTGDSGETQYF.

CDR3 amino acids: CASSLETNSPLHF. The CDR3 coding sequence is TGTGCCAGCAGTCTAGAGACCAATTCACCCCTCCACTTT. V usage is TRBV12-3 or TRBV12-4 and J usage is TRBJ1-6; D unresolved. The CDR3 sequence is 13 residues long. V was shortened by 5 bases and J by 7 bases, with 9 bases between the two germline ends.

The rearrangement links TRBV3-1 to TRBJ2-6; 7 bases match TRBD1. The CDR3 runs to 18 residues. V shed 5 bases and J 0 bases; nucleotides not matched to a gene: 10. Germline assignment: CDR1 LGHDT and CDR2 YNNKEL (reference sequence). CDR3 residues: CASSATTGQSSGANVLTF. The CDR3 DNA reads TGTGCCAGCAGCGCTACGACAGGGCAGAGCTCTGGGGCCAACGTCCTGACTTTC.

V gene TRBV28 combines with J gene TRBJ1-5; D may be TRBD1 (5 bases). CDR1 and CDR2 (germline): MDHEN, SYDVKM. The CDR3 is 17 amino acids. V was pared by 5 bases and J by 5 bases, with 22 bases between. The CDR3, as DNA: TGTGCCAGCAGTCCGAGTTGGGGGGGGTTAGTAGATCAGCCCCAGCATTTT. It is translated as CASSPSWGGLVDQPQHF.

The chain has TRBV2 and TRBJ2-1, with D maybe TRBD2 (6 bases). V shed 6 bases and J shed 1 base, with 10 bases lying between them. CDR3 length equals 14 residues. Germline values: CDR1 SNHLY, CDR2 FYNNEI. The CDR3 sequence: CASRRGLSYNEQFF. In DNA form, the CDR3 reads TGTGCCAGCAGGCGGGGACTTTCCTACAATGAGCAGTTCTTC.

The chain has TRBV4-1 and TRBJ2-7; possibly TRBD1 for D (5 bases). The germline CDR1 and CDR2 sequences are MGHRA and YSYEKL. This CDR3 region has 16 residues. V lost 5 bases to trimming and J lost 4 bases, with 21 bases between them. CDR3 nucleotides: TGCGCCAGCAGCTCTGGACCCAGGGTCGAGGCGTACGAGCAGTACTTC. This gives the protein CASSSGPRVEAYEQYF.

The rearrangement joins TRBV28 to TRBJ1-2, with D perhaps matching TRBD1 (5 bases). There are 12 residues in the CDR3. Germline CDR1 reads MDHEN; CDR2 reads SYDVKM. The germline V and J ends were trimmed by 8 bases and 6 bases, with 13 bases remaining between them. The CDR3: CASRDFFHGYTF. The CDR3 DNA reads TGTGCCAGCCGGGACTTTTTCCATGGCTACACCTTC.

DNA of the CDR3: TGTGCCAGCAGTCCGTCTCCCGGGAGAGAGACCCAGTACTTC. Translation gives CASSPSPGRETQYF. This sequence joins TRBV27 and TRBJ2-5; D possibly corresponds to TRBD2 (6 bases). Per the germline V gene, CDR1 is MNHEY and CDR2 is SMNVEV (reference sequence). The CDR3 is 14 residues long. V was trimmed by 5 bases and J by 4 bases, leaving 14 bases between them.

This chain links TRBV7-2 with TRBJ2-7, with 7 positions matching TRBD1. After removal of 2 bases from V and 3 bases from J, the junction contained 19 bases not matched to a gene. The germline CDR1 and CDR2 sequences are SGHTA and FQGNSA. The CDR3 extends over 19 amino acids. DNA of the CDR3: TGTGCCAGCAGCTTACTCGCCATTGCGCCCCACGGGACAGTCTACGAGCAGTACTTC. This sequence encodes CASSLLAIAPHGTVYEQYF.

This clonotype was picked up one time. V and J are TRBV2 and TRBJ2-1; D gene unclear. This CDR3 spans 17 amino acids. The germline V gene has CDR1 SNHLY and CDR2 FYNNEI. Trimming took off 0 bases at V and 0 bases at J, with 12 bases between the two ends. The CDR3 nucleotides read TGTGCCAGCAGTGAAGCCTATCCGGCAGGCTCCTACAATGAGCAGTTCTTC. Protein: CASSEAYPAGSYNEQFF. The whole variable domain, remainder taken from reference TRBV2 and TRBJ2-1, is EPEVTQTPSHQVTQMGQEVILRCVPISNHLYFYWYRQILGQKVEFLVSFYNNEISEKSEIFDDQFSVERPDGSNFTLKIRSTKLEDSAMYFCASSEAYPAGSYNEQFFGPGTRLTVL.

CDR3: CASSRTGQPQHF. CDR3 DNA: TGTGCCAGCAGTAGGACAGGCCAGCCCCAGCATTTT. The rearrangement links TRBV12-3 or TRBV12-4 to TRBJ1-5; 7 bases are shared with TRBD1. V trimming: 5 bases; J trimming: 7 bases; junction bases outside the gene matches: 2. The CDR3 contains 12 residues.

The rearrangement uses TRBV4-2 and TRBJ2-7; 8 bases align to TRBD2. Germline V gene data show CDR1 as LGHNA and CDR2 as YNFKEQ. With 0 bases clipped from V and 6 bases from J, the junction kept 10 bases outside the gene matches. The CDR3 runs to 16 residues. The CDR3 DNA sequence: TGTGCCAGCAGCCAAGATTGGAGCGGGAGTACCCTCGAGCAGTACTTC. Translating gives CASSQDWSGSTLEQYF.

The chain carries TRBV5-1 and TRBJ1-2, with 8 positions matching TRBD1. The CDR3 consists of 15 residues. Trimming took 0 bases from V and 7 from J; bases not matched to a gene: 8. From germline, CDR1 is SGHRS and CDR2 YFSETQ. CDR3 DNA sequence: TGCGCCAGCAGCTTGGTTGACAGGGGTTCTAGTGGCTACACCTTC. This gives the protein CASSLVDRGSSGYTF. Full variable domain (rest looked up from reference TRBV5-1 and TRBJ1-2): KAGVTQTPRYLIKTRGQQVTLSCSPISGHRSVSWYQQTPGQGLQFLFEYFSETQRNKGNFPGRFSGRQFSNSRSEMNVSTLELGDSALYLCASSLVDRGSSGYTFGSGTRLTVV.